Listed below are T cell receptor beta chains from one sample, sequenced in a study of control samples from healthy donors and cancer patients. Clones were read by immunoSEQ multiplex PCR, and TCRdb kept only the in-frame ones, dropping some. The sample carries 54,000 or so clones, 90% to 95% recorded once. What was sequenced was blood. The receptor set was obtained from a man between 25 and 39 years old in good health. Each CDR3 is given without its conserved first and last residue. The D gene is left open where the match is weak.

v_gene,d_gene,CDR3aa
TRBV5-8,TRBD1,ASSLPPRAQGVPQH
TRBV12-3/TRBV12-4,-,ASSLGGKETQY
TRBV9,-,ASSVTRASGANVLT
TRBV10-3,-,AISGGPVGPQH
TRBV6-6,-,ASSYSIVMGDEQY
TRBV7-3,-,ASSGTGVTDTQY
TRBV29-1,TRBD2,SLSRAGDEQF
TRBV9,-,ASSVDPPSQGSGNTIY
TRBV7-3,TRBD2,ASSHRDYPYQETQY
TRBV4-1,TRBD2,ASSQIDLGLAGPTDTQY
TRBV28,-,AARGGNTIY
TRBV5-5,-,ASSLDRYNEQF
TRBV7-9,TRBD1,ASSDRASGANVLT
TRBV3-1/TRBV3-2,-,ASSSIGANTEAF
TRBV25-1,-,ASSSQISYNEQF
TRBV6-5,-,ASSYSQQALYEQF
TRBV6-2/TRBV6-3,TRBD2,ASSLAGEVDTQY
TRBV29-1,-,SVAEQGNTEAF
TRBV19,-,ASSPSQETQY
TRBV3-1/TRBV3-2,TRBD1,ASSYQGAGGYT